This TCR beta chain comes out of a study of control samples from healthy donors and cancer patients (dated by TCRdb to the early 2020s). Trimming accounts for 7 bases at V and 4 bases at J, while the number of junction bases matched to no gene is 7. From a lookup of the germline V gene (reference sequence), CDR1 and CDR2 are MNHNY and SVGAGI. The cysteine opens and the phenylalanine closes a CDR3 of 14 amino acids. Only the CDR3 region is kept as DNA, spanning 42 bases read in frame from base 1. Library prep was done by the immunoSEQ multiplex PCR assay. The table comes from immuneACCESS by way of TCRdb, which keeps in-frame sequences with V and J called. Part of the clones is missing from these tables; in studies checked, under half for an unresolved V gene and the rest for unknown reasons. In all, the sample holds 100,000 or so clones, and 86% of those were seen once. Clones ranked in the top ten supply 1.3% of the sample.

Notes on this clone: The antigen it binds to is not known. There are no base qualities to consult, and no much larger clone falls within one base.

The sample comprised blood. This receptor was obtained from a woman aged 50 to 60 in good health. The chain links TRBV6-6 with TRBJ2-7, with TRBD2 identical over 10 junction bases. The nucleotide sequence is TGTGCCAGCACTCGGACTAGCGGTCCTTACGAGCAGTACTTC. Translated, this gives CASTRTSGPYEQYF.